This T cell receptor beta chain was sequenced during a study of post-analysis software for immune sequencing data. Study-level background: Disease courses included relapsing-remitting, secondary progressive and progressive-relapsing multiple sclerosis.

Prepared TCR beta cDNA libraries contained unique molecular identifiers. Using its own MiXCR run on the PCR reads, TCRdb lists one record per CDR3 protein. The sample includes about half a million distinct CDR3 sequences, around 40% of them seen just once. Whole-study results and caveats: F-measure co-clustering was strong for batch-matched samples. Diversity measured as normalized Chao1 was significantly lower in multiple sclerosis patients than in controls.

Only a few counts were recorded for this clonotype. What it recognizes is unknown. The sequencing sample was made of blood. The clonotype originates from a girl aged 5 to 17 with multiple sclerosis.

The CDR3 sequence: CASSSRATSGRAYEQYF. In DNA, the CDR3 is TGTGCCAGCAGCTCCCGTGCCACTAGCGGGAGGGCCTACGAGCAGTACTTC. This sequence joins TRBV12-3 or TRBV12-4 and TRBJ2-7; 13 bases align to TRBD2. This CDR3 region has 17 residues. V was pared by 6 bases and J by 2 bases, with 10 bases of the junction left unmatched.